This T cell receptor (beta chain) comes out of a study of blood T cell repertoires in COVID-19. Overall study: Donors in the United States, Italy and Spain gave samples during acute or convalescent COVID-19. The analysed material was cDNA or gDNA that came from T cells, B-cell-depleted T cells, or PBMCs.

V lost 3 bases, J lost 6 bases, and 15 bases lay in between. This CDR3 is 15 amino acids long. CDR1 and CDR2 (germline): MDHEN, SYDVKM. This clone was detected once. Per the original data handling: The assay estimated nucleated cells by amplifying reference gene primers. Assay used: immunoSEQ multiplex PCR; TCRdb lists only in-frame clones, some missing. V and J calls and clone size are those listed in that table; D and trimming were worked out from the DNA. The profile covers approximately 140,000 clones, with 80% to 90% appearing a single time and more than 3% taken by the ten largest. Sequenced material: peripheral blood. The sequence was collected from a man between 65 and 79 years old with acute or convalescent COVID-19. The V call is TRBV28, the J call TRBJ1-5; a weak D match, TRBD1 (6 bases). The CDR3 coding sequence is TGTGCCAGCAGTTTCCAGGGAGTCAGGGGTCAGCCCCAGCATTTT. Residues: CASSFQGVRGQPQHF.